This record covers a single TCR beta chain. Germline V lookup: CDR1 MNHEY, CDR2 SMNVEV (reference sequence). Unmatched junction bases numbered 3, after V lost 8 bases and J lost 4 bases. This CDR3 region has 12 residues. Pooled samples include second doses given at about 4 or 12 weeks. The method was immunoSEQ multiplex PCR; TCRdb's version includes in-frame clones alone and lacks a portion of them. The sample contains about 150,000 clones, approximately 89% of which appear only once. This sample stems from a study of T cell responses to AZD1222 COVID-19 vaccine. The clonotype was recovered from an adult who received the AZD1222 COVID-19 vaccine. The input for sequencing was peripheral blood, taken 28 days after the second AZD1222 dose. The chain recombines TRBV27 with TRBJ2-7; 9 nucleotides align to TRBD1. The CDR3: CASGQGRYEQYF. The DNA of the CDR3 is TGTGCCAGCGGACAGGGGCGGTACGAGCAGTACTTC.